The 7 T cell receptor beta chains given below trace back to one sample, sequenced in a study of blood T cell repertoires in COVID-19. Clones were read by immunoSEQ multiplex PCR, and TCRdb kept only the in-frame ones, dropping some. The sample includes a few hundred thousand clones, about 82% of them seen just once. The specimen sequenced was peripheral blood. The receptors were sampled from a man older than 75 with acute or convalescent COVID-19.

The chain recombines TRBV28 with TRBJ2-1; TRBD1 matches 11 bases. The CDR3 consists of 17 residues. CDR1 is MDHEN and CDR2 is SYDVKM in the germline V gene. Trimming at V came to 8 bases and at J to 0 bases, leaving 9 bases not matched to a gene. The CDR3 is CASPRDRGASSYNEQFF. The CDR3 DNA reads TGTGCCAGCCCCCGGGACAGGGGGGCCAGCTCCTACAATGAGCAGTTCTTC. Full variable domain (rest looked up from reference TRBV28 and TRBJ2-1): DVKVTQSSRYLVKRTGEKVFLECVQDMDHENMFWYRQDPGLGLRLIYFSYDVKMKEKGDIPEGYSVSREKKERFSLILESASTNQTSMYLCASPRDRGASSYNEQFFGPGTRLTVL.

V gene TRBV28 combines with J gene TRBJ1-6; 8 bases match TRBD1. The J segment lost 3 bases and the V segment lost 5 bases, leaving 3 bases of the junction unmatched. CDR3 length: 15 residues. Germline V gives CDR1 MDHEN, CDR2 SYDVKM. This CDR3 reads CASSARGHYNSPLHF. CDR3 DNA sequence: TGTGCCAGCAGTGCCAGGGGGCACTATAATTCACCCCTCCACTTT.

The chain is built from TRBV10-3 and TRBJ2-7; 9 bases line up with TRBD1. V lost 2 bases to trimming and J lost 2 bases; unmatched junction nucleotides: 10. This CDR3 spans 17 amino acids. CDR1 ENHRY and CDR2 SYGVKD come from the germline V gene. The CDR3 spells CAISEPPGTGTTYEQYF. The DNA of the CDR3 is TGTGCCATCAGTGAGCCCCCCGGGACAGGGACGACCTACGAGCAGTACTTC.

The rearrangement joins TRBV5-3 to TRBJ2-1, with 8 bases that match TRBD2. TRBV5-3 is an ORF; its function is uncertain. J was trimmed by 1 base and V by 6 bases; bases with no gene match: 15. The CDR3 totals 18 residues. The CDR3 coding sequence is TGTGCCAGAAAGTTCCCTTGGACGGCGGGAGGTTCCTACAATGAGCAGTTCTTC. Encoded protein: CARKFPWTAGGSYNEQFF.

The rearrangement links TRBV19 to TRBJ2-5; D may be TRBD1 (6 bases). Germline assignment: CDR1 LNHDA and CDR2 SQIVND (reference sequence). The V and J ends lost 4 bases and 1 base respectively, with 10 bases between them. The length of the CDR3 is 14 residues. This CDR3 is CASSTTGSQETQYF. The CDR3 region has the DNA TGTGCCAGTAGTACAACAGGGTCCCAAGAGACCCAGTACTTC.

This clone was detected only once. The CDR3 loop is CASSLGQGISPLHF. The DNA for the CDR3 is TGTGCCAGCAGCTTAGGACAGGGAATTTCACCCCTCCACTTT. The chain uses TRBV7-2 and TRBJ1-6; 7 nucleotides agree with TRBD1. Looked up from germline, CDR1 is SGHTA and CDR2 is FQGNSA. V lost 1 base, J lost 9 bases, and 3 bases stayed unmatched. This CDR3 is 14 amino acids long.

The genes are TRBV19 and TRBJ1-1; D is possibly TRBD1 (5 bases). This CDR3 comprises 13 residues. V lost 3 bases, J lost 4 bases, and 9 bases lay in between. CDR1 is LNHDA and CDR2 is SQIVND in the germline V gene (reference sequence). CDR3 nucleotides: TGTGCCAGTAGTATTAGCAGGGCCACTGAAGCTTTCTTT. Translation: CASSISRATEAFF.